This TCR beta chain was captured in a study of blood T cell repertoires in COVID-19. Study background: From the United States, Italy and Spain came samples of acute and convalescent COVID-19. In each case, the material was cDNA or gDNA derived from T cells, B-cell-depleted T cells, or PBMCs.

Trimming stripped 7 bases from V and 2 bases from J, with 14 bases between. CDR1 is LNHDA and CDR2 is SQIVND in the germline V gene (reference sequence). The CDR3 is 14 residues long. As handled by the study authors: Estimation of nucleated cell counts relied on the amplification of reference gene primers. Some clones are missing from TCRdb's copy, which holds only in-frame ones; the method was immunoSEQ multiplex PCR. D and trimming come from the DNA, and the V and J calls and clone size come from that table. This sample has about 200,000 clones; 80% to 95% occur once, and the top ten carry 0.8% to 1%. The Seattle patients joined while their infection was active and were tracked longitudinally afterward.

This chain links TRBV19 with TRBJ1-2; D is unresolved. The sample was peripheral blood. The receptor was derived from a man in his 60s with COVID-19, enrolled during active disease. Here the CDR3 DNA reads TGTGCCAGTATTATGGATAACAGAAACTATGGCTACACCTTC. Its protein is CASIMDNRNYGYTF.